Sequencing of this TCR beta chain was carried out in a study of shared clonotypes between healthy human individuals. Overall study findings and caveats: The sole specimen, blood, was sampled, and tissue repertoires likely differ.

Some clones are missing from TCRdb's copy, which holds only in-frame ones; the method was immunoSEQ multiplex PCR. Of about 2.3 million clones in the sample, roughly 90% were seen once. Germline V gives CDR1 MNHEY, CDR2 SMNVEV (reference sequence). The CDR3 is 15 amino acids. The V gene lost 1 base and the J gene lost 1 base, with 9 bases spanning the gap. Only one count was recorded for this clone. Its antigen remains unidentified. The source is a man younger than 30 in good health. Some clones in this sample may be carry-over from other donors' samples. This sequence joins TRBV27 and TRBJ2-3; tentative D call: TRBD1 (6 bases). Sequencing was performed on naive CD4+ T cells from PBMCs. Sample subset: CD45RA+ positively selected. The CDR3 is CASSLWPGGTDTQYF. The CDR3 DNA sequence: TGTGCCAGCAGTTTATGGCCAGGGGGCACAGATACGCAGTATTTT.